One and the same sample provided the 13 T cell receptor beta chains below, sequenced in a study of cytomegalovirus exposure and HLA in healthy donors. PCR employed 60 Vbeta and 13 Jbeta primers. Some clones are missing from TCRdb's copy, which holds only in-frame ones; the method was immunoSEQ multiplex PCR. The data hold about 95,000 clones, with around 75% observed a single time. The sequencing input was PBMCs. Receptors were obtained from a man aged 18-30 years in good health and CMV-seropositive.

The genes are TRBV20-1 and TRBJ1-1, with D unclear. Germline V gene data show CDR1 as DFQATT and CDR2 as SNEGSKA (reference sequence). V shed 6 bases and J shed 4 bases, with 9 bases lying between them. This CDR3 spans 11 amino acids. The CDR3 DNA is TGCAGTGCCCCCGGGATCACTGAAGCTTTCTTT. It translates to CSAPGITEAFF.

The CDR3 region is CASSPGEGDIGNTQYF. Written as DNA, the CDR3 is TGTGCCAGCAGCCCGGGGGAGGGGGACATCGGGAATACGCAGTATTTT. The rearrangement uses TRBV7-9 and TRBJ2-3, with D perhaps TRBD2 (7 bases). CDR1 is SEHNR and CDR2 is FQNEAQ in the germline V gene (reference sequence). This CDR3 comprises 16 residues. Trimming pared 5 bases from V and 7 bases from J, leaving 22 bases between.

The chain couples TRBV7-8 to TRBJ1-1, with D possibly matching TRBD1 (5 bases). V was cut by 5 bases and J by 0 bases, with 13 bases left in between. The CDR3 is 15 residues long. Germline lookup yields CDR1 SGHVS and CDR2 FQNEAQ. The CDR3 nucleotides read TGTGCCAGCAGCCCTCACAGGAGCATGAACACTGAAGCTTTCTTT. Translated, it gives CASSPHRSMNTEAFF.

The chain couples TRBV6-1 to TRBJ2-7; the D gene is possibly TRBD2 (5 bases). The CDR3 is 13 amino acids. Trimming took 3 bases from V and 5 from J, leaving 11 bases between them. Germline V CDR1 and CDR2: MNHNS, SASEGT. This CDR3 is CASSDIRADEQYF. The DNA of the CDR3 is TGTGCCAGCAGTGACATCCGAGCGGACGAGCAGTACTTC.

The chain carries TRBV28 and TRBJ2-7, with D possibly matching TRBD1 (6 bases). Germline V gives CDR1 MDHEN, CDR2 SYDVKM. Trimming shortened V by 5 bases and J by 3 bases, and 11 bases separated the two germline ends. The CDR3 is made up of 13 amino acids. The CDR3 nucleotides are TGTGCCAGCAGTATGGACAGTGACTACGAGCAGTACTTC. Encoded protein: CASSMDSDYEQYF.

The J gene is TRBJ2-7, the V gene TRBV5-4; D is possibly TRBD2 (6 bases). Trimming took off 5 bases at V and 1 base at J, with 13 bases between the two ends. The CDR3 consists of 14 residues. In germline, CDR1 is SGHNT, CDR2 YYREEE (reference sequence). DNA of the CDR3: TGTGCCAGCAGTGTGGGAGGTGGTTCCTACGAGCAGTACTTC. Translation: CASSVGGGSYEQYF.

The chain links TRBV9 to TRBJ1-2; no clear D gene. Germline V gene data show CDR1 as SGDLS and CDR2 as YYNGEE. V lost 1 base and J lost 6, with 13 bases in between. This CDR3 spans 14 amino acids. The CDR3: CASSVRQSSDGYTF. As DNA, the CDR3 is TGTGCCAGCAGCGTACGTCAGAGTAGCGATGGCTACACCTTC. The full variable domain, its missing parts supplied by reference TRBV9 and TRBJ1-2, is DSGVTQTPKHLITATGQRVTLRCSPRSGDLSVYWYQQSLDQGLQFLIQYYNGEERAKGNILERFSAQQFPDLHSELNLSSLELGDSALYFCASSVRQSSDGYTFGSGTRLTVV.

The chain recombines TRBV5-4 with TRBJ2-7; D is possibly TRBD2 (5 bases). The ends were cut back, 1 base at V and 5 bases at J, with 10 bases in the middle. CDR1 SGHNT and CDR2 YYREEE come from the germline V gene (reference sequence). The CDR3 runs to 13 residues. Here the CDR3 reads CASSLRYGDEQYF. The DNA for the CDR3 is TGTGCCAGCAGCTTGCGTTACGGGGACGAGCAGTACTTC.

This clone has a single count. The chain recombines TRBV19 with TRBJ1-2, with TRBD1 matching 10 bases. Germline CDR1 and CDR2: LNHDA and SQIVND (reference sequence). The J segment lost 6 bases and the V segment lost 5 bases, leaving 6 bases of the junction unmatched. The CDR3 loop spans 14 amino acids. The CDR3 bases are TGTGCCAGTAGTGGGGACAGGGGCCGGAATGGCTACACCTTC. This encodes CASSGDRGRNGYTF.

In DNA, the CDR3 is TGTGCCAGCACTGCCGCAATCTACAGGGCATACTATGGCTACACCTTC. This sequence encodes CASTAAIYRAYYGYTF. This sequence joins TRBV28 and TRBJ1-2; D may be TRBD1 (6 bases). In germline, CDR1 is MDHEN, CDR2 SYDVKM. The CDR3 extends over 16 amino acids. V was trimmed by 7 bases and J by 3 bases, leaving 21 bases between them.

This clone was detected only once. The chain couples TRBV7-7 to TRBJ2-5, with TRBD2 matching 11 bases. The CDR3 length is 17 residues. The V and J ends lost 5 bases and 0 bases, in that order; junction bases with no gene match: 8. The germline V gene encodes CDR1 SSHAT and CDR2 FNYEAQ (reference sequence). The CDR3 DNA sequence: TGTGCCAGCAGCCCTCGGTCTAGCGGGGGGTACCAAGAGACCCAGTACTTC. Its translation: CASSPRSSGGYQETQYF.

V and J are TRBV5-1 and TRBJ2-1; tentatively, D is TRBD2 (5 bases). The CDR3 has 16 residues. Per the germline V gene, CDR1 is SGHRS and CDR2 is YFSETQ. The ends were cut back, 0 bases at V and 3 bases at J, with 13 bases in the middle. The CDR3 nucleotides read TGCGCCAGCAGCTTGGCTTTGGGTCGGGGCTACAATGAGCAGTTCTTC. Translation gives CASSLALGRGYNEQFF.

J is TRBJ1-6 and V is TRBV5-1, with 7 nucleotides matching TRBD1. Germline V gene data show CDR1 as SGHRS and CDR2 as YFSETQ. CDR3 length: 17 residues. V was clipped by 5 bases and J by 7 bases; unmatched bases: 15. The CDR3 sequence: CASRQSAPTGPNSPLHF. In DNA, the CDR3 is TGCGCCAGCAGACAATCCGCCCCGACAGGGCCAAATTCACCCCTCCACTTT.